A single sample is the source of the 15 T cell receptor beta chains below, sequenced in a study of blood T cell repertoires in COVID-19. Repertoires were generated with immunoSEQ multiplex PCR, while TCRdb's copy carries only in-frame clones and drops some. The sample carries about 150,000 clones, approximately 80% recorded once. The source material was peripheral blood. All receptors derive from a human donor in a cohort sampled during active COVID-19.

The chain has TRBV19 and TRBJ2-1; 8 nucleotides agree with TRBD2. This CDR3 has 14 amino acids. Trimming at V came to 3 bases and at J to 5 bases, leaving 3 bases not matched to a gene. From germline, CDR1 is LNHDA and CDR2 SQIVND (reference sequence). The CDR3 DNA is TGTGCCAGTAGTATCCCCGGGAGGGACAATGAGCAGTTCTTC. Encoded protein: CASSIPGRDNEQFF.

The genes are TRBV5-1 and TRBJ2-1; D is possibly TRBD2 (6 bases). Trimming cost V 0 bases and J 5 bases, with 12 bases left between them. The CDR3 loop spans 15 amino acids. From germline, CDR1 is SGHRS and CDR2 YFSETQ. The CDR3 loop is CASSLARGDNNEQFF. The CDR3 DNA is TGCGCCAGCAGCTTGGCCCGCGGGGATAACAATGAGCAGTTCTTC. Full variable domain (missing parts from reference TRBV5-1 and TRBJ2-1): KAGVTQTPRYLIKTRGQQVTLSCSPISGHRSVSWYQQTPGQGLQFLFEYFSETQRNKGNFPGRFSGRQFSNSRSEMNVSTLELGDSALYLCASSLARGDNNEQFFGPGTRLTVL.

The chain employs TRBV7-6 and TRBJ2-7; 9 nucleotides match TRBD1. CDR3 length equals 15 residues. V dropped 5 bases and J dropped 6; count of bases not matched to a gene: 11. The germline CDR1 and CDR2 sequences are SGHVS and FNYEAQ. The CDR3 reads CASSLNRGRDSEQYF. The CDR3 DNA sequence: TGTGCCAGCAGCCTGAACAGGGGGCGCGACTCCGAGCAGTACTTC.

The chain links TRBV2 to TRBJ1-2; 7 nucleotides align to TRBD1. The length of the CDR3 is 14 residues. V dropped 7 bases and J dropped 1; count of bases not matched to a gene: 6. Germline V gene data show CDR1 as SNHLY and CDR2 as FYNNEI. In DNA, the CDR3 is TGTGCCAGCACCAGGACAGGACATAACTATGGCTACACCTTC. Its translation is CASTRTGHNYGYTF.

This clone was recorded many times. CDR3 sequence reads: CASSQSPGAQTDEQYF. CDR3 nucleotide sequence: TGTGCCAGCAGCCAGTCCCCAGGGGCCCAAACCGACGAGCAGTACTTC. The chain carries TRBV7-6 and TRBJ2-7; tentative D call: TRBD1 (6 bases). V was shortened by 5 bases and J by 5 bases, with 22 bases between the two germline ends. CDR1 is SGHVS and CDR2 is FNYEAQ in the germline V gene. This CDR3 contains 16 residues.

V gene TRBV7-2 combines with J gene TRBJ2-1; weak D call: TRBD1 (5 bases). Germline CDR1 and CDR2: SGHTA and FQGNSA. Trimming left V 5 bases short and J 8 bases short, with 19 bases between. The CDR3 is made up of 15 amino acids. The CDR3 nucleotides read TGTGCCAGCAGCCCACGAGCTCAGGGCCTCGATGAGCAGTTCTTC. Encoded protein: CASSPRAQGLDEQFF.

The gene calls are TRBV4-3 and TRBJ1-6; D is unclear. The CDR3 runs to 17 residues. The germline V and J ends were trimmed by 0 bases and 4 bases, with 13 bases remaining between them. Per the germline V gene, CDR1 is LGHNA and CDR2 is YSLEER. The CDR3 bases are TGCGCCAGCAGCCAAGAAGTAATCGGGTCTTATAATTCACCCCTCCACTTT. Translation gives CASSQEVIGSYNSPLHF.

This clone was recorded once. J is TRBJ1-1 and V is TRBV21-1. TRBV21-1 is a listed pseudogene. The CDR3 loop spans 13 amino acids. The CDR3 DNA reads as TGTGCCGCGGGGAGGGCGTGGCTGAGGCGAGCTTTCTTT. Protein sequence: CAAGRAWLRRAFF.

This chain connects TRBV9 to TRBJ2-7; 8 positions match TRBD1. The length of the CDR3 is 13 residues. Germline values: CDR1 SGDLS, CDR2 YYNGEE. Germline trimming cut 3 bases from V and 6 bases from J; bases unmatched to any gene: 5. The DNA of the CDR3 is TGTGCCAGCAGCGGCGACAGGGGTTCCGAGCAGTACTTC. The encoded protein is CASSGDRGSEQYF.

The chain employs TRBV6-5 and TRBJ2-7, with TRBD1 as a possible D gene (5 bases). The ends were cut back, 8 bases at V and 6 bases at J, with 11 bases in the middle. Germline V CDR1 and CDR2: MNHEY, SVGAGI. The CDR3 loop spans 11 amino acids. The CDR3: CASHGQGEQYF. CDR3 bases: TGTGCCAGCCATGGGCAGGGCGAGCAGTACTTC.

The chain carries TRBV3-1 (or the pseudogene TRBV3-2) and TRBJ1-2, with D perhaps matching TRBD1 (6 bases). Trimming pared 4 bases from V and 10 bases from J, leaving 13 bases between. The CDR3 totals 12 residues. The germline gives CDR1 LGHDT, CDR2 YNNKEL (reference sequence). Here the CDR3 reads CASSLPQGSYTF. The CDR3 DNA follows: TGTGCCAGCAGCCTCCCACAGGGATCCTACACCTTC.

The V gene is TRBV5-4, the J gene TRBJ1-1; 7 nucleotides match TRBD1. From germline, CDR1 is SGHNT and CDR2 YYREEE (reference sequence). This CDR3 spans 14 amino acids. V shed 4 bases and J 4 bases; nucleotides not matched to a gene: 7. The CDR3 protein is CASSPRGAGTEAFF. As DNA, the CDR3 is TGTGCCAGCAGCCCCAGGGGGGCAGGCACTGAAGCTTTCTTT.

The chain has TRBV6-5 and TRBJ1-3; the D gene is possibly TRBD1 (5 bases). The CDR3 extends over 16 amino acids. Trimming cost V 0 bases and J 3 bases, with 12 bases left between them. Germline lookup yields CDR1 MNHEY and CDR2 SVGAGI. Here the CDR3 reads CASSYSVRVVGNTIYF. DNA of the CDR3: TGTGCCAGCAGTTACTCGGTCAGGGTAGTTGGAAACACCATATATTTT.

The chain is built from TRBV9 and TRBJ2-7; TRBD2 matches at 14 bases. The J segment lost 2 bases and the V segment lost 4 bases, leaving 5 bases of the junction unmatched. The CDR3 loop spans 16 amino acids. The germline V gene encodes CDR1 SGDLS and CDR2 YYNGEE. Written as DNA, the CDR3 is TGTGCCAGCAGCCCTGGACTAGCGGGGGGAACCTACGAGCAGTACTTC. Encoded protein: CASSPGLAGGTYEQYF.

This CDR3 is CASAPIKGFETQYF. In nucleotides, the CDR3 is TGTGCCAGCGCGCCAATCAAGGGGTTTGAGACCCAGTACTTC. The V call is TRBV27, the J call TRBJ2-5; D might be TRBD1 (5 bases). V was cut by 8 bases and J by 5 bases, with 18 bases left in between. Germline loops: CDR1 MNHEY, CDR2 SMNVEV (reference sequence). The CDR3 runs 14 residues.